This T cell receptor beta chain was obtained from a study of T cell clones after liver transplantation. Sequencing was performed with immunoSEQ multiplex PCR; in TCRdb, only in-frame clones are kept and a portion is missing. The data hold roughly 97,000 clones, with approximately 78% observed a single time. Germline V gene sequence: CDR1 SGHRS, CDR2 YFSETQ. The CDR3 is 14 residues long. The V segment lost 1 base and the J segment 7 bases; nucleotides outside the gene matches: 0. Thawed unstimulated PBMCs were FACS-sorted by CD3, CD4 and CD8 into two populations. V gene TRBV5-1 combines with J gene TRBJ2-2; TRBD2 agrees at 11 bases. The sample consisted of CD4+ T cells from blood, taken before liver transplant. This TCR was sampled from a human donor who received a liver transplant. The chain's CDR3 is CASSLLAGGGELFF. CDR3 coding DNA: TGCGCCAGCAGCTTGCTAGCGGGGGGCGGGGAGCTGTTTTTT.